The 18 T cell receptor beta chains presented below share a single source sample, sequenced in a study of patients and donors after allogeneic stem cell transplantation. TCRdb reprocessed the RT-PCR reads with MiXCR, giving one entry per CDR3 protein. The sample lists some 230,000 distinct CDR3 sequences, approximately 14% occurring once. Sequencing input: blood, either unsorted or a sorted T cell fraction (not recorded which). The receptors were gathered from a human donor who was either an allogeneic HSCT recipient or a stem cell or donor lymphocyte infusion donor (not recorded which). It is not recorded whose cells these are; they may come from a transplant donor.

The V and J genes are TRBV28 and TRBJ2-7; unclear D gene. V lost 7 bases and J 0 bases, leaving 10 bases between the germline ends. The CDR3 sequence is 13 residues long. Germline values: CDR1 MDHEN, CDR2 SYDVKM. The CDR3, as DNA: TGTGCCAGCAAGGAGTCAGCCTCCTACGAGCAGTACTTC. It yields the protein CASKESASYEQYF.

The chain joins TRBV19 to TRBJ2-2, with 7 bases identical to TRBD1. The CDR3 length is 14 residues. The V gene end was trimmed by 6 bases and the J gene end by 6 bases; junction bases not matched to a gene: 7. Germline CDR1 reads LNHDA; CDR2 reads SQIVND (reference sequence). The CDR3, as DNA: TGTGCCAGTAGAGAGGGGGCGGCGTCCGGGGAGCTGTTTTTT. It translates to CASREGAASGELFF.

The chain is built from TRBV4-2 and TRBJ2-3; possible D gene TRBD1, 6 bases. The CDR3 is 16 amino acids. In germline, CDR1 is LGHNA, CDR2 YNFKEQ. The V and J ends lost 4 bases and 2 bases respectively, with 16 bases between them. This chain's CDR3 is CASSRASDSNTDTQYF. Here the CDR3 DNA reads TGTGCCAGCAGCCGAGCCTCGGACAGTAACACAGATACGCAGTATTTT.

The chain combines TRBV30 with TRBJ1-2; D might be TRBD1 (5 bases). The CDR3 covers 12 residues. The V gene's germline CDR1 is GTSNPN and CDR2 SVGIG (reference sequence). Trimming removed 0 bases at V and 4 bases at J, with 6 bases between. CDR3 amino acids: CAWSVGTYGYTF. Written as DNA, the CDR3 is TGTGCCTGGAGTGTAGGGACCTATGGCTACACCTTC.

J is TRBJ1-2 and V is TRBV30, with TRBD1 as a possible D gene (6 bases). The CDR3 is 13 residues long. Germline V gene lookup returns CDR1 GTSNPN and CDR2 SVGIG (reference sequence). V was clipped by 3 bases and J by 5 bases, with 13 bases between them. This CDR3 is CAWRQGGPYGYTF. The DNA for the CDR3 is TGTGCCTGGAGACAGGGCGGACCTTATGGCTACACCTTC.

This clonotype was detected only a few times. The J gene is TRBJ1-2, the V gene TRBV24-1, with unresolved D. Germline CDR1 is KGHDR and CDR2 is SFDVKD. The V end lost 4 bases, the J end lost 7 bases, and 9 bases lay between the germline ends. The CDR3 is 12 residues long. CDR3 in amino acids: CATSDPVSGYTF. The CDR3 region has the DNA TGTGCCACCAGTGACCCGGTATCTGGCTACACCTTC.

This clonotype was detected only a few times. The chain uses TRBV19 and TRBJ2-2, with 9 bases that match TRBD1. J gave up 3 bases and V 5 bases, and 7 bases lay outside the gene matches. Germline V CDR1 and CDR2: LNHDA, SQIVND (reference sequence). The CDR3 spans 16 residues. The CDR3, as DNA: TGTGCCAGTAGTTCTGCCGGGACAGGGTACACCGGGGAGCTGTTTTTT. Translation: CASSSAGTGYTGELFF.

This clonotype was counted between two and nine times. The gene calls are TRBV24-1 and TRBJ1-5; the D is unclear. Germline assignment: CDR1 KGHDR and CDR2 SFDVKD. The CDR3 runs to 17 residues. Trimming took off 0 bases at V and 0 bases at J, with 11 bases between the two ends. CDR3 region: CATSDLTENYSNQPQHF. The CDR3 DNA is TGTGCCACCAGTGATTTGACCGAAAATTATAGCAATCAGCCCCAGCATTTT.

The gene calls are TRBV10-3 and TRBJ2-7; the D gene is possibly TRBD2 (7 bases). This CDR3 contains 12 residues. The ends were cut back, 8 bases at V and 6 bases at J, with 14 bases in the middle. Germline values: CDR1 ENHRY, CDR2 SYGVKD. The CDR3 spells CAIGGAASEQYF. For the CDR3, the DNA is TGTGCCATCGGGGGGGCGGCCTCCGAGCAGTACTTC.

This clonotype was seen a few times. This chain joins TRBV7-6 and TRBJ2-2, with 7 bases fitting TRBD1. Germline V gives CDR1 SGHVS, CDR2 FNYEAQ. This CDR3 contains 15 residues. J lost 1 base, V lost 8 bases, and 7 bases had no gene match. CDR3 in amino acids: CASGRQGGNTGELFF. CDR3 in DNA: TGTGCCAGCGGAAGACAGGGTGGGAACACCGGGGAGCTGTTTTTT.

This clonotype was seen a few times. The CDR3 nucleotides read TGTGCCAGCAGCAAAGGGGGCTCGAACTATGGCTACACCTTC. Translating gives CASSKGGSNYGYTF. The chain combines TRBV28 with TRBJ1-2, with 7 bases fitting TRBD1. The germline V gene encodes CDR1 MDHEN and CDR2 SYDVKM. The CDR3 length is 14 residues. The ends lost 6 bases at V and 2 bases at J; junction bases unmatched: 6.

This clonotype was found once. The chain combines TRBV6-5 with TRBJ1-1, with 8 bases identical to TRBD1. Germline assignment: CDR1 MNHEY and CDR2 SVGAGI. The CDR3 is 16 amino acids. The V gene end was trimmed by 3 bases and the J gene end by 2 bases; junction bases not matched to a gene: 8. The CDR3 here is CASSYGLGQVNTEAFF. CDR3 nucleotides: TGTGCCAGCAGTTATGGCTTGGGACAGGTAAACACTGAAGCTTTCTTT.

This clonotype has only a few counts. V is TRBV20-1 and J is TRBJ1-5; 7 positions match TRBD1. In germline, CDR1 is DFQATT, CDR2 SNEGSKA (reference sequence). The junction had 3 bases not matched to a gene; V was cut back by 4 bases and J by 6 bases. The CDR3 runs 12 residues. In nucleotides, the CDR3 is TGCAGTGCTAAGACAGGGCGTCAGCCCCAGCATTTT. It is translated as CSAKTGRQPQHF.

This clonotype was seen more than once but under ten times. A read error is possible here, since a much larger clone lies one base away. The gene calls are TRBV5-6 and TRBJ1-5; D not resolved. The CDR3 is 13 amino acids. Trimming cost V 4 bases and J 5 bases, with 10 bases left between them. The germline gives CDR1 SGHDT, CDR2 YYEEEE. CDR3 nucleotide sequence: TGTGCCAGCAGCCAAAGGGAGGATCAGCCCCAGCATTTT. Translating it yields CASSQREDQPQHF.

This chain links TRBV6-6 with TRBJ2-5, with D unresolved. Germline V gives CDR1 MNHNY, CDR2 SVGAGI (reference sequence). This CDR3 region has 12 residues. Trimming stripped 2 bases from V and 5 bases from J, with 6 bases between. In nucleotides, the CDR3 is TGTGCCAGCAGTTACGCTCCGGAGACCCAGTACTTC. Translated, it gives CASSYAPETQYF.

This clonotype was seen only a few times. The CDR3 reads CASRVDRGTQNTEAFF. CDR3 coding DNA: TGTGCCAGCAGAGTCGACAGGGGGACCCAGAACACTGAAGCTTTCTTT. The chain joins TRBV6-1 to TRBJ1-1, with TRBD1 matching over 9 bases. The germline gives CDR1 MNHNS, CDR2 SASEGT. The CDR3 is 16 residues long. V lost 6 bases to trimming and J lost 1 base; unmatched junction nucleotides: 9.

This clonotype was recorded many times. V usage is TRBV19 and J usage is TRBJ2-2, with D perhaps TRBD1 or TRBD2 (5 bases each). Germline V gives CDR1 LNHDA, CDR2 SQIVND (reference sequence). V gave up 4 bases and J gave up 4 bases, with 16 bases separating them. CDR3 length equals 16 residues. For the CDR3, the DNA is TGTGCCAGTAGTAAAATGAGGGACGGAGGCACCGGGGAGCTGTTTTTT. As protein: CASSKMRDGGTGELFF.

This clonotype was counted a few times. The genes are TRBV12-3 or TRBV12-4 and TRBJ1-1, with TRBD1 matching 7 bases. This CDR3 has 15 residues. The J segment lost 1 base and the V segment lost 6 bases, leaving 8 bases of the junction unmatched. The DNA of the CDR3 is TGTGCCAGCAGACCCGACAGGGCCGGGAACACTGAAGCTTTCTTT. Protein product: CASRPDRAGNTEAFF.